The 27 T cell receptor beta chains presented below share a single source sample, sequenced in a study of T cells in Graves' hyperthyroidism and ophthalmopathy. RNA transcripts were the template for amplifying TCR beta CDR3 regions. A set of HTBI primers served as the primers for a first-round RT-PCR of the TCR CDR3. From the multiplex PCR reads, TCRdb called clonotypes with MiXCR, one entry per CDR3 protein. The sample records around 690,000 distinct CDR3 sequences, 15% to 20% being singletons. The sequenced sample was blood. These receptors all stem from a man aged 45 to 65 with Graves' hyperthyroidism.

The sample holds many counts of this clonotype. The rearrangement uses TRBV18 and TRBJ1-1; D remains unclear. Germline assignment: CDR1 KGHSH and CDR2 LQKENI. V lost 3 bases to trimming and J lost 0 bases, with 8 bases between them. The length of the CDR3 is 14 residues. DNA for the CDR3: TGTGCCAGCTCACCTCCTCATATGAACACTGAAGCTTTCTTT. Translating gives CASSPPHMNTEAFF. The full variable domain, its missing parts supplied by reference TRBV18 and TRBJ1-1, is NAGVMQNPRHLVRRRGQEARLRCSPMKGHSHVYWYRQLPEEGLKFMVYLQKENIIDESGMPKERFSAEFPKEGPSILRIQQVVRGDSAAYFCASSPPHMNTEAFFGQGTRLTVV.

In nucleotides, the CDR3 is TGTGCCAGCAGTCCCAGTGTGATTACTGAAGCTTTCTTT. It yields the protein CASSPSVITEAFF. The chain recombines TRBV27 with TRBJ1-1; D gene unclear. Per germline, CDR1 MNHEY and CDR2 SMNVEV (reference sequence). This CDR3 region has 13 residues. V gave up 5 bases and J gave up 5 bases, with 12 bases separating them.

The CDR3 protein is CASSLGTRLRGQPQHF. CDR3 DNA: TGTGCCAGCAGCTTAGGAACCAGGTTGAGGGGTCAGCCCCAGCATTTT. This chain connects TRBV7-2 to TRBJ1-5, with TRBD1 as a possible D gene (5 bases). Per the germline V gene, CDR1 is SGHTA and CDR2 is FQGNSA. This CDR3 comprises 16 residues. V was shortened by 1 base and J by 6 bases, with 16 bases between the two germline ends.

The chain carries TRBV20-1 and TRBJ2-2, with no clear D. V dropped 2 bases and J dropped 4 bases, with 14 bases sitting between them. The CDR3 covers 15 residues. In germline, CDR1 is DFQATT, CDR2 SNEGSKA (reference sequence). In nucleotides, the CDR3 is TGCAGTGCTAGACCCAGGAAAGGGATCACCGGGGAGCTGTTTTTT. It encodes CSARPRKGITGELFF.

This clonotype showed up many times. V usage is TRBV7-8 and J usage is TRBJ2-7, with a possible D match to TRBD2 (6 bases). The germline V gene encodes CDR1 SGHVS and CDR2 FQNEAQ. This CDR3 contains 17 residues. The germline V and J ends were trimmed by 4 bases and 4 bases, with 23 bases remaining between them. The CDR3 DNA is TGTGCCAGCAGCTCGACGACGGGAGCGAGGAAGGGTTACGAGCAGTACTTC. Protein sequence: CASSSTTGARKGYEQYF.

As for this clonotype: This sequence may be a read error, since a much larger clone differs from it by one base. CDR3 region: CASSVLAGYPQETQYF. The DNA for the CDR3 is TGTGCCAGCTCTGTTCTAGCGGGATACCCCCAAGAGACCCAGTACTTC. The rearrangement uses TRBV7-9 and TRBJ2-5, with 9 bases lining up with TRBD2. CDR3 length: 16 amino acids. CDR1 and CDR2 (germline): SEHNR, FQNEAQ (reference sequence). V dropped 8 bases and J dropped 1; count of bases not matched to a gene: 11. Using reference TRBV7-9 and TRBJ2-5 for the parts outside the CDR3, the full variable domain is DTGVSQNPRHKITKRGQNVTFRCDPISEHNRLYWYRQTLGQGPEFLTYFQNEAQLEKSRLLSDRFSAERPKGSFSTLEIQRTEQGDSAMYLCASSVLAGYPQETQYFGPGTRLLVL.

In its sample, this clonotype was seen many times. The chain couples TRBV11-2 to TRBJ2-7, with D hard to call. Germline assignment: CDR1 SGHAT and CDR2 FQNNGV. V lost 4 bases and J 2 bases, leaving 15 bases between the germline ends. The CDR3 extends over 15 amino acids. CDR3 in DNA: TGTGCCAGCAGCTCCGTACGACTCCGGACCTACGAGCAGTACTTC. It yields the protein CASSSVRLRTYEQYF.

Turning to this clonotype: A much larger clone is a single base away; this may be a read error. The V gene is TRBV30, the J gene TRBJ1-1; TRBD1 might be the D (5 bases). The CDR3 sequence is 14 residues long. Trimming left V 1 base short and J 5 bases short, with 14 bases between. CDR1 is GTSNPN and CDR2 is SVGIG in the germline V gene (reference sequence). CDR3 in amino acids: CAWSGALTATEAFF. For the CDR3, the DNA is TGTGCCTGGAGTGGGGCCCTGACAGCTACTGAAGCTTTCTTT. Looking up the rest from reference TRBV30 and TRBJ1-1 gives the full variable domain: SQTIHQWPATLVQPVGSPLSLECTVEGTSNPNLYWYRQAAGRGLQLLFYSVGIGQISSEVPQNLSASRPQDRQFILSSKKLLLSDSGFYLCAWSGALTATEAFFGQGTRLTVV.

This clonotype was seen many times. The chain recombines TRBV28 with TRBJ2-1, with a possible D match to TRBD2 (6 bases). The V end lost 8 bases, the J end lost 3 bases, and 20 bases lay between the germline ends. The CDR3 length is 16 residues. Germline CDR1 MDHEN, CDR2 SYDVKM. CDR3 loop: CASLKMGRWGYNEQFF. CDR3 DNA: TGTGCCAGCCTAAAAATGGGGAGGTGGGGCTACAATGAGCAGTTCTTC.

This clonotype was seen only a few times. V gene TRBV5-1 combines with J gene TRBJ2-5, with D unresolved. The CDR3 sequence is 16 residues long. The V end lost 2 bases, the J end lost 1 base, and 15 bases lay between the germline ends. Germline V gene data show CDR1 as SGHRS and CDR2 as YFSETQ. The CDR3 nucleotides are TGCGCCAGCAGCTTCGCGTTAGCTAGGTCCCAAGAGACCCAGTACTTC. This sequence encodes CASSFALARSQETQYF.

The genes are TRBV7-2 and TRBJ2-2; weak D call: TRBD1 (6 bases). V was cut by 3 bases and J by 5 bases, with 10 bases left in between. The CDR3 spans 14 residues. Germline V gene lookup returns CDR1 SGHTA and CDR2 FQGNSA. The chain's CDR3 is CASSFYRETGELFF. Written as DNA, the CDR3 is TGTGCCAGCAGCTTTTACAGGGAAACCGGGGAGCTGTTTTTT.

This clonotype was seen at least ten times. This chain links TRBV7-9 with TRBJ1-6; TRBD1 is a possible D gene (5 bases). This CDR3 has 15 residues. Germline assignment: CDR1 SEHNR and CDR2 FQNEAQ (reference sequence). Trimming removed 4 bases from V and 9 bases from J, with 16 bases in between. The CDR3 DNA reads as TGTGCCAGCAGCTCCTGGGGGGAGAGCGGTTCACCCCTCCACTTT. Protein sequence: CASSSWGESGSPLHF.

This clonotype appeared many times. The rearrangement joins TRBV18 to TRBJ1-6; no reliable D call. Germline V gene lookup returns CDR1 KGHSH and CDR2 LQKENI. The CDR3 spans 16 residues. V was trimmed by 5 bases and J by 8 bases, leaving 19 bases between them. The CDR3 sequence: CASSSTQATNHSPLHF. CDR3 nucleotides: TGTGCCAGCTCATCGACCCAGGCTACCAATCATTCACCCCTCCACTTT.

This clonotype was counted many times. The rearrangement joins TRBV7-2 to TRBJ1-2, with D unclear. Trimming left V 6 bases short and J 2 bases short, with 10 bases between. Germline-derived CDR1 and CDR2 are SGHTA and FQGNSA. The CDR3 contains 13 residues. CDR3 amino acids: CASSPDANYGYTF. The CDR3 coding sequence is TGTGCCAGCAGTCCCGACGCGAACTATGGCTACACCTTC.

V and J are TRBV27 and TRBJ2-1; 12 bases are a match to TRBD1. J gave up 12 bases and V 8 bases, and 14 bases lay outside the gene matches. The CDR3 extends over 15 amino acids. CDR1 MNHEY and CDR2 SMNVEV come from the germline V gene (reference sequence). Here the CDR3 DNA reads TGTGCCAGCGGGACCCCCGGGACAGGGGGCGCGGGGCAGTTCTTC. Protein sequence: CASGTPGTGGAGQFF.

This clonotype occurred many times. In DNA form, the CDR3 reads TGTGCCAGCCGGTGGGACGCCCCTGATGGTGGCTACACCTTC. As protein: CASRWDAPDGGYTF. The chain recombines TRBV2 with TRBJ1-2; a possible D gene is TRBD1 (5 bases). Germline V lookup: CDR1 SNHLY, CDR2 FYNNEI. The CDR3 loop spans 14 amino acids. Trimming removed 8 bases at V and 7 bases at J, with 20 bases between.

This clonotype was detected a few times. This chain joins TRBV2 and TRBJ2-3; 11 nucleotides line up with TRBD1. The CDR3 contains 16 residues. V lost 3 bases to trimming and J lost 6 bases; unmatched junction nucleotides: 8. Germline CDR1 SNHLY, CDR2 FYNNEI. CDR3 loop: CASSETGTGGSDTQYF. The CDR3 nucleotides are TGTGCCAGCAGTGAGACCGGGACAGGGGGTTCGGATACGCAGTATTTT. Variable domain in full (rest from reference TRBV2 and TRBJ2-3): EPEVTQTPSHQVTQMGQEVILRCVPISNHLYFYWYRQILGQKVEFLVSFYNNEISEKSEIFDDQFSVERPDGSNFTLKIRSTKLEDSAMYFCASSETGTGGSDTQYFGPGTRLTVL.

The V call is TRBV7-9, the J call TRBJ1-1; the D gene is possibly TRBD1 (6 bases). The CDR3 spans 15 residues. V lost 2 bases to trimming and J lost 1 base, with 11 bases between them. CDR1 and CDR2 (germline): SEHNR, FQNEAQ (reference sequence). CDR3: CASSLRGSGNTEAFF. The DNA of the CDR3 is TGTGCCAGCAGCTTAAGGGGGTCAGGGAACACTGAAGCTTTCTTT.

This clonotype was detected a few times. V is TRBV7-8 and J is TRBJ2-5; 8 positions agree with TRBD2. The CDR3 consists of 16 residues. Per germline, CDR1 SGHVS and CDR2 FQNEAQ. V shed 5 bases and J 2 bases; nucleotides not matched to a gene: 10. The CDR3 loop is CASSEIGLAEQETQYF. CDR3 bases: TGTGCCAGCAGCGAGATAGGACTAGCCGAGCAAGAGACCCAGTACTTC. Looking up the rest from reference TRBV7-8 and TRBJ2-5 gives the full variable domain: GAGVSQSPRYKVAKRGQDVALRCDPISGHVSLFWYQQALGQGPEFLTYFQNEAQLDKSGLPSDRFFAERPEGSVSTLKIQRTQQEDSAVYLCASSEIGLAEQETQYFGPGTRLLVL.

There are many counts of this clonotype. The rearrangement uses TRBV5-1 and TRBJ1-1; D gene uncertain. CDR1 and CDR2 (germline): SGHRS, YFSETQ. The CDR3 totals 14 residues. V was clipped by 4 bases and J by 1 base, with 11 bases between them. The CDR3 coding sequence is TGCGCCAGCAGCCCCAATGCCGAGAACACTGAAGCTTTCTTT. It codes for CASSPNAENTEAFF.

Ten or more counts support this clonotype. The rearrangement uses TRBV11-1 and TRBJ1-6; a possible D gene is TRBD1 (5 bases). This CDR3 is built from 14 residues. The V end was cut by 0 bases, the J end by 8 bases, with 8 bases between. The germline CDR1 and CDR2 sequences are SGHAT and FQDESV (reference sequence). CDR3 DNA sequence: TGTGCCAGCAGCTTAGCCGGGACCTATTCACCCCTCCACTTT. Amino acids: CASSLAGTYSPLHF.

In its sample, this clonotype was seen a few times. A junction boundary mismatches the germline segment, possibly from a read error. J is TRBJ2-1 and V is TRBV12-3 or TRBV12-4; 7 bases are shared with TRBD2. This CDR3 spans 14 amino acids. The CDR3, as DNA: TGTGCCAGCAGTTTAGACGGGAGGTACAGTGAGCAGTTCTTC. Protein: CASSLDGRYSEQFF.

This clonotype occurred many times. The V gene is TRBV27, the J gene TRBJ1-1; D not resolved. The CDR3 covers 21 residues. V lost 6 bases and J lost 0, with 32 bases in between. Germline CDR1 and CDR2: MNHEY and SMNVEV (reference sequence). CDR3 coding DNA: TGTGCCAGCAGATATTTGTGGGGTCTCACAGTCAAGGTGAAAATGAACACTGAAGCTTTCTTT. Translation gives CASRYLWGLTVKVKMNTEAFF.

V usage is TRBV6-5 and J usage is TRBJ2-7, with 7 bases identical to TRBD2. The CDR3 loop spans 15 amino acids. The V gene's germline CDR1 is MNHEY and CDR2 SVGAGI. The J segment lost 4 bases and the V segment lost 5 bases, leaving 11 bases of the junction unmatched. This CDR3 is CASSTGLGENYEQYF. DNA for the CDR3: TGTGCCAGCAGTACTGGACTAGGGGAAAATTACGAGCAGTACTTC.

This clonotype has at least ten counts. The chain combines TRBV28 with TRBJ2-5; possibly TRBD1 for D (7 bases). Germline V lookup: CDR1 MDHEN, CDR2 SYDVKM. Trimming pared 5 bases from V and 4 bases from J, leaving 17 bases between. This CDR3 region has 15 residues. Here the CDR3 reads CASSPQQGRRETQYF. The CDR3 DNA reads TGTGCCAGCAGTCCTCAACAGGGGAGGAGAGAGACCCAGTACTTC.

The rearrangement joins TRBV19 to TRBJ1-4, with TRBD1 matching 8 bases. V was clipped by 7 bases and J by 14 bases; unmatched bases: 6. The CDR3 totals 11 residues. Germline V gene lookup returns CDR1 LNHDA and CDR2 SQIVND (reference sequence). The CDR3 loop reads CASTWTGRLFF. In DNA, the CDR3 is TGTGCCAGTACCTGGACAGGGCGTCTGTTTTTT.

This clonotype occurred a few times. This chain joins TRBV29-1 and TRBJ2-3; 12 nucleotides align to TRBD2. This CDR3 is 16 amino acids long. In germline, CDR1 is SQVTM, CDR2 ANQGSEA. The junction had 14 bases not matched to a gene; V was cut back by 7 bases and J by 6 bases. In DNA, the CDR3 is TGCAGCGCTATTTTTAAGACTAGCGGGAGAGGGGATACGCAGTATTTT. Translating it yields CSAIFKTSGRGDTQYF.